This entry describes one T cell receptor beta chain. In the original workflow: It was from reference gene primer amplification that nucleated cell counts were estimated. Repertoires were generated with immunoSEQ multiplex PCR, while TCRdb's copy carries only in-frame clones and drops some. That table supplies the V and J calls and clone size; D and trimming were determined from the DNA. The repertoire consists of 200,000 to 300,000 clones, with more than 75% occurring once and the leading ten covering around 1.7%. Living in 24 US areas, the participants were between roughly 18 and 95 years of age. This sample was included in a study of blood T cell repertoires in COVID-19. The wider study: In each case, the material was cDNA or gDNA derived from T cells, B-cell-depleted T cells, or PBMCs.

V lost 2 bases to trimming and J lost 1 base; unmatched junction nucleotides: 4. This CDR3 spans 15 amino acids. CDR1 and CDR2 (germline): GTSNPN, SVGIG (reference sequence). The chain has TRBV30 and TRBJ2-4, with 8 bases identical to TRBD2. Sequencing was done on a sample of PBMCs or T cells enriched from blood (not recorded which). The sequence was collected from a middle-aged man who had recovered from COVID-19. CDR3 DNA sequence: TGTGCCTGGAGTCTGACTAGCGTGGCCAAAAACATTCAGTACTTC. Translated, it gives CAWSLTSVAKNIQYF.